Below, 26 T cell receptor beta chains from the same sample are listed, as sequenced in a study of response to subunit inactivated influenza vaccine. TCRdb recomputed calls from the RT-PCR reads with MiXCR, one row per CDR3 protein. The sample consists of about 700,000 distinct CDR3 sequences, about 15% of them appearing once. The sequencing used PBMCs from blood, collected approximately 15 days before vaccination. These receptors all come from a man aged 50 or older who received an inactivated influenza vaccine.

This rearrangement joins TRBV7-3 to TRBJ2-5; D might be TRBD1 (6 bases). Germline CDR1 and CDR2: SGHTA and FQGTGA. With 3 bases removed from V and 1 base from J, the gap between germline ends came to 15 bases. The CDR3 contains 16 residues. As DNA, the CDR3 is TGTGCCAGCAGCTTGTCCGGGACAACCACCCAAGAGACCCAGTACTTC. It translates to CASSLSGTTTQETQYF.

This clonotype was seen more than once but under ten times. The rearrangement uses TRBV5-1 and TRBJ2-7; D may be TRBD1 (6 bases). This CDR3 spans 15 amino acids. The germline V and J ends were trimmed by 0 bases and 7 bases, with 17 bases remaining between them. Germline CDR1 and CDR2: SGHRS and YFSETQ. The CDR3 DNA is TGCGCCAGCAGCTTGGGTGGGACATCGCGGAGAGAGCAGTACTTC. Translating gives CASSLGGTSRREQYF.

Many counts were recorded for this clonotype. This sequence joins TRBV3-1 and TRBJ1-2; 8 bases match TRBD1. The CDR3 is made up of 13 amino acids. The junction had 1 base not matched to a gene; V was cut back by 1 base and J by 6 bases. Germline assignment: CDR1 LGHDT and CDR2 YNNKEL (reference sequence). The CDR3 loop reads CASSQGTGNGYTF. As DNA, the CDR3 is TGTGCCAGCAGCCAAGGGACAGGGAATGGCTACACCTTC.

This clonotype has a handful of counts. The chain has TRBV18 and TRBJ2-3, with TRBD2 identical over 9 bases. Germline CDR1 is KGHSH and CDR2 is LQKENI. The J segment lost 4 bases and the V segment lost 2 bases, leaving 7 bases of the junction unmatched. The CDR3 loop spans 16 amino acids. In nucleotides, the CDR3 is TGTGCCAGCTCACCAGGCGGGAGGGCCCGTGCAGATACGCAGTATTTT. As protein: CASSPGGRARADTQYF.

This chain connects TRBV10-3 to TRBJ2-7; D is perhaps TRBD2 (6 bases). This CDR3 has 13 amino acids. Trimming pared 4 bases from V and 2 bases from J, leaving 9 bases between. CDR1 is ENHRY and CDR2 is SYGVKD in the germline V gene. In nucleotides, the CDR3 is TGTGCCATCAGTGTAGCGGACCCCTACGAGCAGTACTTC. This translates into CAISVADPYEQYF.

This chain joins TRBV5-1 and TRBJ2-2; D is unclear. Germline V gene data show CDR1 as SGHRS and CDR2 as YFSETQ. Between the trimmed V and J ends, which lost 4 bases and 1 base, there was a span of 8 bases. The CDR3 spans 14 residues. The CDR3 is CASSLNKNTGELFF. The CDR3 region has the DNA TGCGCCAGCAGCCTGAATAAGAACACCGGGGAGCTGTTTTTT.

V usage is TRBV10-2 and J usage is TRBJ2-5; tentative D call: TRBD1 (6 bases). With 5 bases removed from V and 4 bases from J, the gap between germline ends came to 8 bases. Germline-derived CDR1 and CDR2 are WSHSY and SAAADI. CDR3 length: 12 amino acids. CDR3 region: CASSIGGETQYF. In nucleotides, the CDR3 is TGCGCCAGCAGTATAGGGGGAGAGACCCAGTACTTC.

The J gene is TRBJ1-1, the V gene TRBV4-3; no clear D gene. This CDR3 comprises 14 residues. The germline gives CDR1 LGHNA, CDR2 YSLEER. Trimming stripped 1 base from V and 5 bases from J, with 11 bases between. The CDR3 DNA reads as TGCGCCAGCAGCCAAGTAGAGGGATGGACTGAAGCTTTCTTT. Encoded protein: CASSQVEGWTEAFF.

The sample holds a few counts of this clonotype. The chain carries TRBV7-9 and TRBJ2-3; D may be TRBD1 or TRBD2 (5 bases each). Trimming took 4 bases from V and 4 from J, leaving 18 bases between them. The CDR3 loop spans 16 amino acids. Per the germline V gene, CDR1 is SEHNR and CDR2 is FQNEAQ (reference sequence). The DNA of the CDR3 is TGTGCCAGCAGCTCAGAACTAGGGACGGGTGCAGATACGCAGTATTTT. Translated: CASSSELGTGADTQYF.

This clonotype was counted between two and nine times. CDR3 coding DNA: TGCAGTGCGCTACACCCTTGGGACGAGCAGTACTTC. This translates into CSALHPWDEQYF. The chain combines TRBV20-1 with TRBJ2-7; no clear D. The V end lost 6 bases, the J end lost 5 bases, and 14 bases lay between the germline ends. The CDR3 totals 12 residues. Germline V lookup: CDR1 DFQATT, CDR2 SNEGSKA (reference sequence).

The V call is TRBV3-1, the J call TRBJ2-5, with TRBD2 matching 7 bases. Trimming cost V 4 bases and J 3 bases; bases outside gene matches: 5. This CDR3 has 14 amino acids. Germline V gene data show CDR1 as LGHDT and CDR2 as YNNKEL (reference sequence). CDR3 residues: CASSPLGLEETQYF. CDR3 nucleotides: TGTGCCAGCAGCCCACTAGGACTAGAAGAGACCCAGTACTTC.

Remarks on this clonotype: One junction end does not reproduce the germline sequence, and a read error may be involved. CDR3 residues: CASTLGQPGSYEQYF. Written as DNA, the CDR3 is TGTGCCAGCACCTTAGGACAGCCCGGGTCCTACGAGCAGTACTTC. The V gene is TRBV7-8, the J gene TRBJ2-7, with D possibly matching TRBD1 (6 bases). The CDR3 extends over 15 amino acids. From germline, CDR1 is SGHVS and CDR2 FQNEAQ.

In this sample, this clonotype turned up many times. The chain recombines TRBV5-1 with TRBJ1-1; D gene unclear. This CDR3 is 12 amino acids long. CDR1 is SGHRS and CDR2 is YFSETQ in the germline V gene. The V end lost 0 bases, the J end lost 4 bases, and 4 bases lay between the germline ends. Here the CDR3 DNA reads TGCGCCAGCAGCTTGGACGTCACTGAAGCTTTCTTT. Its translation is CASSLDVTEAFF.

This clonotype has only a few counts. In nucleotides, the CDR3 is TGTGCCAGCAGTTTACTTGGTAGCTCAGATACGCAGTATTTT. It encodes CASSLLGSSDTQYF. This chain links TRBV12-3 or TRBV12-4 with TRBJ2-3; no clear D gene. This CDR3 has 14 residues. V dropped 2 bases and J dropped 4 bases, with 10 bases sitting between them.

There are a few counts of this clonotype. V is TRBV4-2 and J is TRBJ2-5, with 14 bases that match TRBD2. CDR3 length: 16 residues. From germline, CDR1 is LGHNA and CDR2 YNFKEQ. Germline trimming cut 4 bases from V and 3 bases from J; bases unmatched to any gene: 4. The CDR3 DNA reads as TGTGCCAGCAGCCCTGCGGGACTAGCGGGGGAAGAGACCCAGTACTTC. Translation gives CASSPAGLAGEETQYF.

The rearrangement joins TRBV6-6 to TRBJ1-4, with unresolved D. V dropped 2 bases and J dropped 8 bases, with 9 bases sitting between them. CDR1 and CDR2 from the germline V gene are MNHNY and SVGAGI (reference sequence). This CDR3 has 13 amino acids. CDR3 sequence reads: CASSYRVTEKLFF. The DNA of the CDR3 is TGTGCCAGCAGTTACAGGGTTACCGAAAAACTGTTTTTT.

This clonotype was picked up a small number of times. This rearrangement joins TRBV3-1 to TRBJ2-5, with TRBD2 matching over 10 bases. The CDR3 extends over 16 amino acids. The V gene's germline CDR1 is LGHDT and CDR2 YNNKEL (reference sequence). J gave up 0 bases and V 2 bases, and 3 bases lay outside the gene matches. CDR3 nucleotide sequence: TGTGCCAGCAGCCAAATGACTAGCGGGTACCAAGAGACCCAGTACTTC. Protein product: CASSQMTSGYQETQYF.

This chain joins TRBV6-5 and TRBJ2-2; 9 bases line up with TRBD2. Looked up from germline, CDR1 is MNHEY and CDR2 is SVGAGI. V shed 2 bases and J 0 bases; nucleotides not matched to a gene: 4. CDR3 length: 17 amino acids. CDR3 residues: CASSYRTSGSNTGELFF. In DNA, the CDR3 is TGTGCCAGCAGTTACAGAACTAGCGGGTCGAACACCGGGGAGCTGTTTTTT.

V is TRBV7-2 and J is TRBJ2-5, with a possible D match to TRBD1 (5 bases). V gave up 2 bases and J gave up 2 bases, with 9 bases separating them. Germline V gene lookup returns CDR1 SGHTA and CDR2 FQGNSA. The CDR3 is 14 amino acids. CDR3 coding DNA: TGTGCCAGCAGCTTAAACAGACAGCAAGAGACCCAGTACTTC. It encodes CASSLNRQQETQYF.

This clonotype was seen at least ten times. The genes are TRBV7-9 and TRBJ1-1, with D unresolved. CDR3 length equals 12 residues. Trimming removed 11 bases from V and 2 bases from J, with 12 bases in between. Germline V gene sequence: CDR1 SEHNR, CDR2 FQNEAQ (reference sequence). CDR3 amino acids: CAWAQQNTEAFF. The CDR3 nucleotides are TGTGCCTGGGCCCAGCAAAACACTGAAGCTTTCTTT.

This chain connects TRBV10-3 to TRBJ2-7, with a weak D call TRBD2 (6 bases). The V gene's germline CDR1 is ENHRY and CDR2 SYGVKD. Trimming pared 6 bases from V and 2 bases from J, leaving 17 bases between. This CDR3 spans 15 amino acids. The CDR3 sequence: CAISGTGVNTYEQYF. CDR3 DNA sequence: TGTGCCATCAGCGGGACGGGGGTAAATACCTACGAGCAGTACTTC.

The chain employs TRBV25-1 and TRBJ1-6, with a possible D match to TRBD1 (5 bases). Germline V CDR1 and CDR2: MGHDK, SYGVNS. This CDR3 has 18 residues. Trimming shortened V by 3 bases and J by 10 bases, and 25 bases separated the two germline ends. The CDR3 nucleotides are TGTGCCAGCAGTGATTCTTGGAGGGGCTCGGGTGGAATCTCACCCCTCCACTTT. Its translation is CASSDSWRGSGGISPLHF.

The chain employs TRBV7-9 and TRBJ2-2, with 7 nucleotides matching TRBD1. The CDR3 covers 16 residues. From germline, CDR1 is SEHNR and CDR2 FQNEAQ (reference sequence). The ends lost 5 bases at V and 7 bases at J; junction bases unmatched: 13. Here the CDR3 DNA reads TGTGCCAGCAGCCGAACAGGGGAAGGGGCACACGGGGAGCTGTTTTTT. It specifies CASSRTGEGAHGELFF.

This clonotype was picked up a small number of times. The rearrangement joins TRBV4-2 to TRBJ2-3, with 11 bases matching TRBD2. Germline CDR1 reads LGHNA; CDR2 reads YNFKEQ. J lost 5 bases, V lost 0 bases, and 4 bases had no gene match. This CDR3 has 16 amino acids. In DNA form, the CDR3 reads TGTGCCAGCAGCCAAGAAGTAGCGGGGGGGCAAGATACGCAGTATTTT. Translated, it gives CASSQEVAGGQDTQYF.

The CDR3 spells CASGGGAHEQFF. The DNA for the CDR3 is TGTGCCAGCGGCGGGGGGGCCCATGAGCAGTTCTTC. The chain uses TRBV7-2 and TRBJ2-1; TRBD2 matches at 9 bases. The J segment lost 8 bases and the V segment lost 8 bases, leaving 4 bases of the junction unmatched. CDR3 length: 12 amino acids. The V gene's germline CDR1 is SGHTA and CDR2 FQGNSA.

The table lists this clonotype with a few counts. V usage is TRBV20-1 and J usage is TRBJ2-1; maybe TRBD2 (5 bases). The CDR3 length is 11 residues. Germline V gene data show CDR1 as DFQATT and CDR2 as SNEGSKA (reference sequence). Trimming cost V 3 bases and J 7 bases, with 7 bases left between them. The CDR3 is CSASIANEQFF. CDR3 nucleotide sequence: TGCAGTGCTAGCATAGCGAATGAGCAGTTCTTC.